The entry that follows covers one T cell receptor beta chain sequence. Relative to the germline gene, one junction end is altered; a read error may explain this. This entry belongs to a study of blood T cell repertoires in COVID-19. Generated by immunoSEQ multiplex PCR, the TCRdb table keeps only in-frame clones and is missing some. Of about 110,000 clones in the sample, approximately 91% were seen once. The CDR3 spans 11 residues. Germline values: CDR1 SEHNR, CDR2 FQNEAQ (reference sequence). The sample was peripheral blood. The chain employs TRBV7-9 and TRBJ2-7; possibly TRBD1 for D (6 bases). The receptor comes from a woman between 70 and 85 years old who had recovered from COVID-19. The CDR3 sequence is CASSSLGSQGF. The CDR3 DNA follows: TGTGCCAGCAGCTCTCTCGGGTCACAGGGCTTC.